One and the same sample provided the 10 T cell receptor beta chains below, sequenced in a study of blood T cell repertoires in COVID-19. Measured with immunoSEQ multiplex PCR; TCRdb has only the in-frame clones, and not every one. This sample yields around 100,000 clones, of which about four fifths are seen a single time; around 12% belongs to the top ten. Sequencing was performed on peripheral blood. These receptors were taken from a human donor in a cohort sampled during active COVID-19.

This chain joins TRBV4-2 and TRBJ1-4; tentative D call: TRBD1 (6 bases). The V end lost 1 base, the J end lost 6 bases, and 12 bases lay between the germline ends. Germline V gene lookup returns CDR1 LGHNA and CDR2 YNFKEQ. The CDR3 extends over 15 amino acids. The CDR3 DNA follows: TGTGCCAGCAGCCAAGGTGTAGGGGGGGATGAAAAACTGTTTTTT. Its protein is CASSQGVGGDEKLFF.

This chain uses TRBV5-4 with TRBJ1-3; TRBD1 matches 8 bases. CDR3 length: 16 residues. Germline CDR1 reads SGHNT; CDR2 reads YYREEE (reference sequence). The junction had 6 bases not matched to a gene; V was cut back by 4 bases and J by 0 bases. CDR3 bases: TGTGCCAGCAGCACAGGGGGACAGTTCTCTGGAAACACCATATATTTT. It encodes CASSTGGQFSGNTIYF.

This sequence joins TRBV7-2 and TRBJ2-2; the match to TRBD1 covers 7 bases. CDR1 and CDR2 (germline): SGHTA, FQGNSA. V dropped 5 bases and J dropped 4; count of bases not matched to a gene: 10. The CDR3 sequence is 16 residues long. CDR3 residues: CASSTVGGRGTGELFF. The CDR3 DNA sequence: TGTGCCAGCAGCACCGTAGGGGGCCGGGGCACCGGGGAGCTGTTTTTT. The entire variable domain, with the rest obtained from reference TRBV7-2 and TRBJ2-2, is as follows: GAGVSQSPSNKVTEKGKDVELRCDPISGHTALYWYRQSLGQGLEFLIYFQGNSAPDKSGLPSDRFSAERTGGSVSTLTIQRTQQEDSAVYLCASSTVGGRGTGELFFGEGSRLTVL.

CDR3 DNA: TGTGCCAGCAGCCATTATACAGCTGTCTATGGCTACACCTTC. It specifies CASSHYTAVYGYTF. The chain couples TRBV7-9 to TRBJ1-2; D call uncertain. Trimming left V 5 bases short and J 4 bases short, with 14 bases between. Germline V gene lookup returns CDR1 SEHNR and CDR2 FQNEAQ (reference sequence). The CDR3 spans 14 residues.

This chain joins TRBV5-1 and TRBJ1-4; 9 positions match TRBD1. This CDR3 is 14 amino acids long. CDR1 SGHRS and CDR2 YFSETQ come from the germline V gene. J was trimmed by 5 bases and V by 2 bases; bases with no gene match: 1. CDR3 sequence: CASSFGQGNEKLFF. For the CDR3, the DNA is TGCGCCAGCAGCTTTGGACAGGGGAATGAAAAACTGTTTTTT.

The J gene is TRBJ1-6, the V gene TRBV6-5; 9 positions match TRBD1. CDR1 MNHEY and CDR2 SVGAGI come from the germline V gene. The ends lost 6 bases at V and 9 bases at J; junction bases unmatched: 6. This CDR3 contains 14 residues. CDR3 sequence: CASSPGTGSSPLHF. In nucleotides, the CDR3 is TGTGCCAGCAGCCCCGGGACAGGGTCTTCACCCCTCCACTTT.

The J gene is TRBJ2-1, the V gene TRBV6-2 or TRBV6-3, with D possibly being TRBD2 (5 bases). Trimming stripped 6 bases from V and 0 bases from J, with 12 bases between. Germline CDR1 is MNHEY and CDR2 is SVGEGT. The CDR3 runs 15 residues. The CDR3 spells CASSAGLSSYNEQFF. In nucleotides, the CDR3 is TGTGCCAGCAGCGCCGGACTGAGCTCCTACAATGAGCAGTTCTTC.

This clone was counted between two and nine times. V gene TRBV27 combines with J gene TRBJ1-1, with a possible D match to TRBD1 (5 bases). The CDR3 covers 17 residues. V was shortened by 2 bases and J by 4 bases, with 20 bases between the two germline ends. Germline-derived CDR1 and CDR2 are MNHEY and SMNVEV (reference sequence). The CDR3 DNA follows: TGTGCCAGCAGTTTAGAAGGGGTCTTGGGAAGGGGCACTGAAGCTTTCTTT. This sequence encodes CASSLEGVLGRGTEAFF.

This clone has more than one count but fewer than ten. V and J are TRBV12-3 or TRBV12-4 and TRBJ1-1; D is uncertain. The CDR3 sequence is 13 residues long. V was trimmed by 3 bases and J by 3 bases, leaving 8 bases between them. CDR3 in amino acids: CASSFSRDTEAFF. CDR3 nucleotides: TGTGCCAGCAGTTTTAGTCGGGACACTGAAGCTTTCTTT.

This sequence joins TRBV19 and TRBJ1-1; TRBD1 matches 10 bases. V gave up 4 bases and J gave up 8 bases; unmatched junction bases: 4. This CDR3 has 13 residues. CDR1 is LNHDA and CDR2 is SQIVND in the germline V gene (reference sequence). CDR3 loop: CASSRQGAGEAFF. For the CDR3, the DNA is TGTGCCAGTAGTAGACAGGGGGCAGGCGAAGCTTTCTTT.